This T cell receptor (beta chain) emerged from a study of T cell repertoires in cytomegalovirus infection. Across the study: As its CMV epitopes, the study selected recently identified HLA-C-restricted and well-studied HLA-B-restricted targets.

CDR3 length: 14 amino acids. The V end lost 7 bases, the J end lost 3 bases, and 15 bases lay between the germline ends. Using its own MiXCR run on the reads, TCRdb lists one record per CDR3 protein. The table shows 250,000 to 400,000 distinct CDR3 sequences, with 20% to 30% occurring only once. Concerning this clonotype: What it binds is not known.

Broader study findings: CMV-specific TCR beta clonotypes restricted by HLA-C were the ones dominating the ex vivo response.

The receptor was derived from a human donor in good health (CMV status not recorded). Some clones in this sample may be carry-over from other donors' samples. The sample consisted of cultured PBMCs, taken from culture after CMV antigen stimulation. V usage is TRBV12-3 or TRBV12-4 and J usage is TRBJ1-1; D call uncertain. CDR3: CASTPEGRHTEAFF. CDR3 nucleotides: TGTGCCAGCACCCCTGAAGGGCGGCACACTGAAGCTTTCTTT.